The T cell receptor (beta chain) under discussion was sequenced for a study of T-cell memory formation after mild COVID-19. The study's findings and limits: There were some responding clones in pre-infection memory, which suggested that cross-reactive memory had joined. There was a balanced CD4/CD8 profile in clones contracting day 15 to 85, and later expanders leaned CD4+. Confirmation of SARS-CoV-2 specificity was lacking for second-wave clones peaking day 37.

After removal of 5 bases from V and 7 bases from J, the junction contained 5 bases not matched to a gene. The germline CDR1 and CDR2 sequences are SGHRS and YFSETQ. The CDR3 extends over 14 amino acids. MiXCR was run by TCRdb on the 5' RACE reads, yielding one entry per CDR3 protein. The sample records under 200,000 distinct CDR3 sequences, roughly 10% being singletons. A note on this clonotype: Its antigen is undetermined.

The V gene is TRBV5-1, the J gene TRBJ1-6; 8 bases map to TRBD1. Input material: PBMCs or a T cell subset sorted from them (not recorded which). This sequence originates from a man younger than 35 who had mild COVID-19 (a few samples of this study predate the infection). Cell type and time point are not known. The CDR3 sequence: CASRHDRGNSPLHF. The CDR3 DNA follows: TGCGCCAGCAGACACGACAGGGGAAATTCACCCCTCCACTTT.